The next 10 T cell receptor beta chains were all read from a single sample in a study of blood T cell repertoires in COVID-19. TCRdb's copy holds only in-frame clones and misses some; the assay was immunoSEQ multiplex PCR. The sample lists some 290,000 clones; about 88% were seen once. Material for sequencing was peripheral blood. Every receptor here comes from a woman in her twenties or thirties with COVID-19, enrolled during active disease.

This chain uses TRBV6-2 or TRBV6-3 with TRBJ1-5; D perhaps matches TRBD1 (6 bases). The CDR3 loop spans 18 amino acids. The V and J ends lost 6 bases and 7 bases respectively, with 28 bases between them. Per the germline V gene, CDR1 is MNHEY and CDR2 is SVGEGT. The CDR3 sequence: CASRPDRFAIPWGQPQHF. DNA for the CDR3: TGTGCCAGCAGACCTGACAGGTTCGCTATCCCCTGGGGACAGCCCCAGCATTTT.

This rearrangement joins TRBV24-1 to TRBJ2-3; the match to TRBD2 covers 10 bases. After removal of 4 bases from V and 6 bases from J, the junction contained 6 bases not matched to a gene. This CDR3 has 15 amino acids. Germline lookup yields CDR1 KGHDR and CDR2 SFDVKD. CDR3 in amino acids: CATSEKREGLDTQYF. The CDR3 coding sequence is TGTGCCACCAGTGAGAAGCGGGAGGGCCTCGATACGCAGTATTTT.

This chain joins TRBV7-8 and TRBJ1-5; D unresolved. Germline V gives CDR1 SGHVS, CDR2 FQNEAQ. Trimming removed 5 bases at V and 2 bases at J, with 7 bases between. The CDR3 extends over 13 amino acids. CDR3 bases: TGTGCCAGCAGCCCACAAGGCAATCAGCCCCAGCATTTT. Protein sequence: CASSPQGNQPQHF.

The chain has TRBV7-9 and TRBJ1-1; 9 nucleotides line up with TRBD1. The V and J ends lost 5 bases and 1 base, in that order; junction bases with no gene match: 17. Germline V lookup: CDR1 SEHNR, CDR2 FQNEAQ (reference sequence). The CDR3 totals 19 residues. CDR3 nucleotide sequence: TGTGCCAGCAGCATTGGGACAGGGCCGGCCCTAAAAGCGAACACTGAAGCTTTCTTT. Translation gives CASSIGTGPALKANTEAFF.

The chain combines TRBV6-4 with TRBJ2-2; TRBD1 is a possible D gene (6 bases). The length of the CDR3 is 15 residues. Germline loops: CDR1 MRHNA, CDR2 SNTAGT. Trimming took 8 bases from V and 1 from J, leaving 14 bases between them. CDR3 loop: CASGPGHLNTGELFF. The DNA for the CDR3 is TGTGCCAGCGGGCCGGGACACCTGAACACCGGGGAGCTGTTTTTT.

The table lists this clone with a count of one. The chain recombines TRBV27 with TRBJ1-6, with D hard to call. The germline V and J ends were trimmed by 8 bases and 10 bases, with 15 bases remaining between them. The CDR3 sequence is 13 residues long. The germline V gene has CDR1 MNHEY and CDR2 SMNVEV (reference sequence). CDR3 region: CASRDRPGSPLHF. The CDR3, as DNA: TGTGCCAGCCGCGACCGCCCGGGGTCACCCCTCCACTTT.

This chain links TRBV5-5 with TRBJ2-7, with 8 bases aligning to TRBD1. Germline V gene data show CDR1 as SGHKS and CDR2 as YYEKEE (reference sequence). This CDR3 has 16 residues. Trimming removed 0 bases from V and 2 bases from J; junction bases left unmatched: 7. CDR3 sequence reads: CASSLDWDRRTYEQYF. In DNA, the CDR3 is TGTGCCAGCAGCTTGGATTGGGACAGGCGAACCTACGAGCAGTACTTC. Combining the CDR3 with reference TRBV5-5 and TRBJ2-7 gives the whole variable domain DAGVTQSPTHLIKTRGQQVTLRCSPISGHKSVSWYQQVLGQGPQFIFQYYEKEERGRGNFPDRFSARQFPNYSSELNVNALLLGDSALYLCASSLDWDRRTYEQYFGPGTRLTVT.

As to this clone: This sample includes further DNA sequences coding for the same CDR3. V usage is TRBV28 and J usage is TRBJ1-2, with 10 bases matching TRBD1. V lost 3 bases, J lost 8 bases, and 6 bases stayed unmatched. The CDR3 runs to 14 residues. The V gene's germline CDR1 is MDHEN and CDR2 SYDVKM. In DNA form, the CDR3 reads TGTGCCAGCAGTTTGTCAGACAGGGGGCACGGCTACACCTTC. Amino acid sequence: CASSLSDRGHGYTF.

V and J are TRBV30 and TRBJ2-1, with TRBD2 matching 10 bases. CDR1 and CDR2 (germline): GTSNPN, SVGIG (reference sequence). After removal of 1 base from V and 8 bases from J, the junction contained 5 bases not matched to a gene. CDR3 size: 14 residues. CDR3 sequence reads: CAWSDGTSAHEQFF. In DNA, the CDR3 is TGTGCCTGGAGTGATGGGACTAGCGCCCATGAGCAGTTCTTC.

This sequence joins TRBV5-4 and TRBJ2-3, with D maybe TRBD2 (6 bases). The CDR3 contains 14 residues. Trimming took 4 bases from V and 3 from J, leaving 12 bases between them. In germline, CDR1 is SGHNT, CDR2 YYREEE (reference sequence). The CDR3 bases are TGTGCCAGCAGCGACACTAGCTCTACAGATACGCAGTATTTT. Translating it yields CASSDTSSTDTQYF.